This passage covers 32 T cell receptor beta chains from one sample sequenced in a study of T cell responses to AZD1222 COVID-19 vaccine. Measured with immunoSEQ multiplex PCR; TCRdb has only the in-frame clones, and not every one. The sample yields approximately 220,000 clones, just over 90% seen once. The source material was peripheral blood, sampled on day 0 of MenACWY control vaccination. These receptors all come from an adult in good health.

The CDR3 DNA is TGTGCCAGCCGTCGCAGCCGGGGTTCGGGGGCACCCCTCCACTTT. Protein product: CASRRSRGSGAPLHF. V is TRBV27 and J is TRBJ1-6; D possibly corresponds to TRBD1 (5 bases). Germline V gives CDR1 MNHEY, CDR2 SMNVEV (reference sequence). The length of the CDR3 is 15 residues. Trimming stripped 8 bases from V and 11 bases from J, with 22 bases between.

In its sample, this clone was seen a few times. The chain carries TRBV19 and TRBJ2-2, with 7 bases aligning to TRBD1. Germline CDR1 LNHDA, CDR2 SQIVND (reference sequence). J lost 4 bases, V lost 6 bases, and 8 bases had no gene match. The CDR3 has 15 amino acids. CDR3 sequence (DNA): TGTGCCAGTAGGCCTGACAGGGTTGGCACCGGGGAGCTGTTTTTT. Translation gives CASRPDRVGTGELFF.

This sequence joins TRBV30 and TRBJ2-5, with 9 bases aligning to TRBD2. From germline, CDR1 is GTSNPN and CDR2 SVGIG (reference sequence). J was trimmed by 5 bases and V by 2 bases; bases with no gene match: 6. The CDR3 runs 14 residues. The CDR3 here is CAWSRGGGAETQYF. The CDR3 bases are TGTGCCTGGAGTCGAGGCGGGGGGGCCGAGACCCAGTACTTC.

This chain joins TRBV21-1 and TRBJ1-1; TRBD1 was called by the table and not checked on the DNA. TRBV21-1 is noted as a pseudogene. This CDR3 spans 15 amino acids. In nucleotides, the CDR3 is TGTGCCAGCAGCAGGAACAGAGAAATGAACACTGAAGCTTTCTTT. This sequence encodes CASSRNREMNTEAFF.

The chain combines TRBV7-9 with TRBJ2-7; D is undetermined. V was cut by 1 base and J by 3 bases, with 10 bases left in between. The CDR3 runs 14 residues. CDR1 is SEHNR, CDR2 FQNEAQ, per germline (reference sequence). The CDR3 DNA reads TGTGCCAGCAGCTTAGTGTCTGATGGCTACGAGCAGTACTTC. This sequence encodes CASSLVSDGYEQYF.

The chain is built from TRBV18 and TRBJ1-3; a possible D gene is TRBD1 (6 bases). The CDR3 has 18 amino acids. The V gene's germline CDR1 is KGHSH and CDR2 LQKENI. Trimming removed 3 bases from V and 3 bases from J, with 21 bases in between. The CDR3: CASSPTKEGGAGGNTIYF. In DNA form, the CDR3 reads TGTGCCAGCTCACCTACCAAGGAGGGGGGAGCAGGTGGAAACACCATATATTTT. Drawing the rest from reference TRBV18 and TRBJ1-3, the complete variable domain is NAGVMQNPRHLVRRRGQEARLRCSPMKGHSHVYWYRQLPEEGLKFMVYLQKENIIDESGMPKERFSAEFPKEGPSILRIQQVVRGDSAAYFCASSPTKEGGAGGNTIYFGEGSWLTVV.

This chain uses TRBV5-1 with TRBJ2-5, with 8 bases that match TRBD2. V was clipped by 4 bases and J by 5 bases; unmatched bases: 7. Looked up from germline, CDR1 is SGHRS and CDR2 is YFSETQ. This CDR3 is 14 amino acids long. This CDR3 is CASSPGTSPETQYF. CDR3 DNA: TGCGCCAGCAGCCCCGGGACTAGTCCCGAGACCCAGTACTTC.

V usage is TRBV28 and J usage is TRBJ1-2; possibly TRBD1 for D (5 bases). The CDR3 has 12 residues. Trimming pared 5 bases from V and 8 bases from J, leaving 12 bases between. Germline V lookup: CDR1 MDHEN, CDR2 SYDVKM. CDR3 region: CASSAGSWGYTF. The CDR3 coding sequence is TGTGCCAGCAGTGCAGGGTCCTGGGGCTACACCTTC.

This sequence joins TRBV9 and TRBJ2-3, with TRBD2 matching over 9 bases. Germline V CDR1 and CDR2: SGDLS, YYNGEE. The CDR3 contains 16 residues. V shed 4 bases and J 2 bases; nucleotides not matched to a gene: 8. The CDR3 region is CASSPLAGDVTDTQYF. The CDR3, as DNA: TGTGCCAGCAGCCCCTTAGCGGGGGACGTCACAGATACGCAGTATTTT.

The rearrangement joins TRBV6-2 or TRBV6-3 to TRBJ1-2; D is ambiguous. Trimming shortened V by 4 bases and J by 4 bases, and 19 bases separated the two germline ends. CDR3 length: 16 amino acids. Germline CDR1 MNHEY, CDR2 SVGEGT. The CDR3 sequence is CASSSRRPGLGYGYTF. The DNA for the CDR3 is TGTGCCAGCAGTTCCCGACGGCCAGGACTGGGCTATGGCTACACCTTC.

The chain couples TRBV18 to TRBJ1-1; tentatively, D is TRBD1 (6 bases). Trimming stripped 3 bases from V and 1 base from J, with 12 bases between. The CDR3 runs 15 residues. Germline-derived CDR1 and CDR2 are KGHSH and LQKENI. The CDR3 sequence: CASSPRTDANTEAFF. The CDR3 nucleotides are TGTGCCAGCTCACCCCGGACAGACGCGAACACTGAAGCTTTCTTT.

The V gene is TRBV5-1, the J gene TRBJ1-2; TRBD1 is a possible D gene (5 bases). V lost 1 base, J lost 8 bases, and 18 bases lay in between. This CDR3 comprises 15 residues. Germline loops: CDR1 SGHRS, CDR2 YFSETQ. The CDR3 nucleotides read TGCGCCAGCAGCTTGTCAAGGGGAGATCTTGGAGGCTACACCTTC. The encoded protein is CASSLSRGDLGGYTF.

This rearrangement joins TRBV5-4 to TRBJ1-2; D not resolved. The CDR3 totals 13 residues. CDR1 and CDR2 (germline): SGHNT, YYREEE (reference sequence). V was clipped by 1 base and J by 2 bases, with 6 bases between them. The CDR3 reads CASSLHGNYGYTF. The CDR3 DNA reads TGTGCCAGCAGCTTGCACGGGAACTATGGCTACACCTTC.

The chain combines TRBV7-6 with TRBJ2-2; D may be TRBD1 (6 bases). The CDR3 has 14 amino acids. V shed 5 bases and J shed 1 base, with 8 bases lying between them. Per the germline V gene, CDR1 is SGHVS and CDR2 is FNYEAQ. The CDR3 region is CASSPRGNTGELFF. The CDR3 DNA follows: TGTGCCAGCAGCCCCAGGGGGAACACCGGGGAGCTGTTTTTT.

V gene TRBV5-4 combines with J gene TRBJ2-1; 15 bases match TRBD2. The V and J ends lost 4 bases and 4 bases, in that order; junction bases with no gene match: 3. CDR1 and CDR2 from the germline V gene are SGHNT and YYREEE (reference sequence). The CDR3 has 16 amino acids. Here the CDR3 DNA reads TGTGCCAGCAGCACAGGACTAGCGGGGGGGTACAATGAGCAGTTCTTC. Translation: CASSTGLAGGYNEQFF.

This clone turned up a few times. This chain uses TRBV2 with TRBJ1-6; D is unclear. The germline gives CDR1 SNHLY, CDR2 FYNNEI. The CDR3 extends over 14 amino acids. Between the trimmed V and J ends, which lost 3 bases and 5 bases, there was a span of 8 bases. This chain's CDR3 is CASSDRSHNSPLHF. The CDR3 DNA reads TGTGCCAGCAGTGACAGGTCCCATAATTCACCCCTCCACTTT.

The J gene is TRBJ2-7, the V gene TRBV2; TRBD2 matches at 9 bases. Germline values: CDR1 SNHLY, CDR2 FYNNEI. The CDR3 length is 13 residues. The V gene end was trimmed by 4 bases and the J gene end by 2 bases; junction bases not matched to a gene: 0. CDR3 nucleotides: TGTGCCAGCAGTGTAGCGGGGGCCTACGAGCAGTACTTC. It is translated as CASSVAGAYEQYF.

The CDR3 loop reads CASSRDLFNEKLFF. CDR3 nucleotide sequence: TGTGCCAGCAGCCGGGATCTTTTTAATGAAAAACTGTTTTTT. The J gene is TRBJ1-4, the V gene TRBV27; D gene uncertain. The germline V gene has CDR1 MNHEY and CDR2 SMNVEV (reference sequence). Trimming pared 6 bases from V and 4 bases from J, leaving 12 bases between. The CDR3 contains 14 residues.

The chain joins TRBV9 to TRBJ1-2; 12 positions agree with TRBD1. Per the germline V gene, CDR1 is SGDLS and CDR2 is YYNGEE. The V segment lost 3 bases and the J segment 7 bases; nucleotides outside the gene matches: 7. This CDR3 is built from 15 residues. This CDR3 reads CASSATPGQGAGYTF. The CDR3 bases are TGTGCCAGCAGCGCTACACCGGGACAGGGGGCTGGCTACACCTTC.

J is TRBJ1-2 and V is TRBV5-6; D unresolved. Germline V CDR1 and CDR2: SGHDT, YYEEEE. The CDR3 consists of 14 residues. Trimming took off 5 bases at V and 7 bases at J, with 18 bases between the two ends. The CDR3 here is CASRWRAPAPGYTF. DNA of the CDR3: TGTGCCAGCAGGTGGAGGGCCCCGGCGCCTGGCTACACCTTC.

There are a few counts of this clone. This chain uses TRBV7-9 with TRBJ1-2; D not certain. This CDR3 spans 14 amino acids. Germline V lookup: CDR1 SEHNR, CDR2 FQNEAQ (reference sequence). V was shortened by 0 bases and J by 8 bases, with 13 bases between the two germline ends. The CDR3 region is CASSLALLQGGYTF. In DNA form, the CDR3 reads TGTGCCAGCAGCTTAGCCCTCTTACAAGGCGGCTACACCTTC.

The chain recombines TRBV7-2 with TRBJ1-1; TRBD1 matches at 11 bases. The CDR3 runs to 14 residues. In germline, CDR1 is SGHTA, CDR2 FQGNSA. Trimming cost V 5 bases and J 7 bases; bases outside gene matches: 6. The CDR3 region is CASSARTGGIEAFF. In DNA form, the CDR3 reads TGTGCCAGCAGCGCAAGGACAGGGGGCATTGAAGCTTTCTTT.

The chain has TRBV4-1 and TRBJ2-2; 13 bases are shared with TRBD2. V dropped 4 bases and J dropped 5; count of bases not matched to a gene: 4. CDR1 is MGHRA and CDR2 is YSYEKL in the germline V gene. The CDR3 contains 16 residues. This CDR3 is CASSPSGLAGTGELFF. DNA for the CDR3: TGCGCCAGCAGCCCCTCGGGACTAGCGGGGACCGGGGAGCTGTTTTTT.

The chain joins TRBV18 to TRBJ2-4; D might be TRBD2 (5 bases). Trimming removed 6 bases at V and 9 bases at J, with 12 bases between. The CDR3 is made up of 12 amino acids. Germline V CDR1 and CDR2: KGHSH, LQKENI. Here the CDR3 DNA reads TGTGCCAGCTCCCCCTCCCGGGGCATTCAGTACTTC. Protein product: CASSPSRGIQYF.

V is TRBV11-2 and J is TRBJ1-6, with no clear D. Germline V gene sequence: CDR1 SGHAT, CDR2 FQNNGV. This CDR3 contains 14 residues. V was trimmed by 1 base and J by 9 bases, leaving 10 bases between them. The CDR3 coding sequence is TGTGCCAGCAGCTTAGGTAGTCGGGGTTCACCCCTCCACTTT. It codes for CASSLGSRGSPLHF. Based on the CDR3 plus reference TRBV11-2 and TRBJ1-6, the full variable domain is EAGVAQSPRYKIIEKRQSVAFWCNPISGHATLYWYQQILGQGPKLLIQFQNNGVVDDSQLPKDRFSAERLKGVDSTLKIQPAKLEDSAVYLCASSLGSRGSPLHFGNGTRLTVT.

The V gene is TRBV19, the J gene TRBJ2-3, with 8 nucleotides matching TRBD2. Looked up from germline, CDR1 is LNHDA and CDR2 is SQIVND (reference sequence). The CDR3 spans 14 residues. Trimming at V came to 6 bases and at J to 2 bases, leaving 4 bases not matched to a gene. CDR3 region: CASRERGFTDTQYF. CDR3 nucleotide sequence: TGTGCCAGTAGGGAGCGGGGGTTCACAGATACGCAGTATTTT.

The rearrangement links TRBV29-1 to TRBJ2-2, with D maybe TRBD1 (6 bases). This CDR3 is 13 amino acids long. Per germline, CDR1 SQVTM and CDR2 ANQGSEA. Between the trimmed V and J ends, which lost 4 bases and 6 bases, there was a span of 12 bases. The CDR3 bases are TGCAGCGTTGGGTCCCAGGGGCCCGGGGAGCTGTTTTTT. Its protein is CSVGSQGPGELFF.

The V and J genes are TRBV27 and TRBJ1-1, with a tentative D call TRBD1 (5 bases). The germline V and J ends were trimmed by 8 bases and 4 bases, with 20 bases remaining between them. This CDR3 comprises 15 residues. Germline V gene lookup returns CDR1 MNHEY and CDR2 SMNVEV (reference sequence). CDR3 nucleotide sequence: TGTGCCAGCCAGCCAATAATCGACAGAGGCACTGAAGCTTTCTTT. It specifies CASQPIIDRGTEAFF.

This chain's CDR3 is CASSYYEGWGRAFF. In DNA, the CDR3 is TGTGCCAGCAGTTACTACGAAGGCTGGGGACGGGCTTTCTTT. The V and J genes are TRBV6-2 or TRBV6-3 and TRBJ1-1, with D perhaps TRBD1 (5 bases). Germline V gene lookup returns CDR1 MNHEY and CDR2 SVGEGT. The ends were cut back, 1 base at V and 11 bases at J, with 17 bases in the middle. The CDR3 has 14 residues.

The rearrangement uses TRBV5-1 and TRBJ1-6; D is ambiguous. The CDR3 contains 14 residues. Germline V gives CDR1 SGHRS, CDR2 YFSETQ. V lost 4 bases, J lost 9 bases, and 14 bases lay in between. CDR3 in amino acids: CASSLGRVGSPLHF. CDR3 DNA sequence: TGCGCCAGCAGCCTGGGAAGGGTCGGTTCACCCCTCCACTTT.

This chain joins TRBV7-2 and TRBJ2-1; TRBD2 might be the D (6 bases). The length of the CDR3 is 16 residues. Trimming removed 2 bases from V and 1 base from J, with 12 bases in between. CDR1 SGHTA and CDR2 FQGNSA come from the germline V gene. The chain's CDR3 is CASSLSVTRSYNEQFF. In nucleotides, the CDR3 is TGTGCCAGCAGCTTAAGCGTGACTAGGTCCTACAATGAGCAGTTCTTC. Filled out from reference TRBV7-2 and TRBJ2-1, the complete variable domain reads GAGVSQSPSNKVTEKGKDVELRCDPISGHTALYWYRQSLGQGLEFLIYFQGNSAPDKSGLPSDRFSAERTGGSVSTLTIQRTQQEDSAVYLCASSLSVTRSYNEQFFGPGTRLTVL.

The chain recombines TRBV30 with TRBJ2-3, with TRBD1 matching 7 bases. The length of the CDR3 is 13 residues. Germline CDR1 and CDR2: GTSNPN and SVGIG (reference sequence). V shed 5 bases and J 3 bases; nucleotides not matched to a gene: 5. As DNA, the CDR3 is TGTGCCTGGGGCAGGGGGATGACAGATACGCAGTATTTT. This translates into CAWGRGMTDTQYF. The whole variable domain, remainder taken from reference TRBV30 and TRBJ2-3, is SQTIHQWPATLVQPVGSPLSLECTVEGTSNPNLYWYRQAAGRGLQLLFYSVGIGQISSEVPQNLSASRPQDRQFILSSKKLLLSDSGFYLCAWGRGMTDTQYFGPGTRLTVL.